The source of this TCR beta chain is a study of T-cell memory formation after mild COVID-19. Study at large: TCR clusters were largely donor specific. Points from the study as a whole: CD4+ contracting clones lay mainly in CM and EM, CD8+ ones in EMRA. Still unconfirmed is whether the second-wave clones peaking on day 37 recognized SARS-CoV-2. Day 15 to 85 contractors were CD4/CD8 balanced; later expanders leaned CD4+.

CDR1 and CDR2 from the germline V gene are SGHTA and FQGNSA. The CDR3 is 17 residues long. The germline V and J ends were trimmed by 0 bases and 8 bases, with 20 bases remaining between them. This clonotype was recorded at least ten times. Its cognate antigen is unknown. TCRdb recomputed calls from the 5' RACE reads with MiXCR, one row per CDR3 protein. The sample carries about 400,000 distinct CDR3 sequences, approximately 19% recorded once. The sequence derives from a man aged 18 to 30 who had mild COVID-19 (a few samples of this study predate the infection). Cell type and time point are not known. This chain links TRBV7-2 with TRBJ2-1, with a tentative D call TRBD1 (5 bases). Input material: PBMCs or a T cell subset sorted from them (not recorded which). CDR3 in amino acids: CASSLAPLLQGFDEQFF. The DNA for the CDR3 is TGTGCCAGCAGCTTAGCCCCCCTCCTGCAGGGTTTCGATGAGCAGTTCTTC.